The rows below give T cell receptor beta chains drawn from one sample of a study of control samples from healthy donors and cancer patients. Measured with immunoSEQ multiplex PCR; TCRdb has only the in-frame clones, and not every one. The sample gives 160,000 or so clones, around 96% of which show up once; around 0.92% is in the top ten. Sequencing input: blood. The receptor source for this set is a woman between 25 and 40 years old in good health. The CDR3 runs from the conserved cysteine through the conserved F or W.

v_gene,CDR3aa
TRBV4-1,CASSQDIRTGLFF
TRBV29-1,CSALAGGGETQYF
TRBV12-3/TRBV12-4,CASSLGQGGKLFF
TRBV27,CATKARNYNEQFF
TRBV7-3,CASSLRFGVQPQHF
TRBV14,CASSQDHPGLAGLADTQYF
TRBV18,CASSQGSGYTF
TRBV13,CASSLVAGGGNEQFF
TRBV28,CASSAGRGPRQETQYF
TRBV27,CASSLSGGYGYTF
TRBV3-1/TRBV3-2,CASTTSRVDTDTQYF
TRBV10-3,CATRTDNEQFF
TRBV7-9,CASSLGTGGPSTDTQYF
TRBV5-4,CASSLRQGVNYGYTF
TRBV30,CAWSVPDWGREQYF
TRBV2,CASSIGQGARNEQYF
TRBV18,CASSPQGVGQYF
TRBV11-2,CASSPRTGGVVGYTF
TRBV5-4,CATSSGRVDTQYF
TRBV10-3,CAIKGQRDSEAFF
TRBV19,CASSYIGQGDQPQHF
TRBV5-4,CASSSRSGRLSNEQFF
TRBV28,CASSLWGPRETQYF
TRBV11-2,CASSPRSQSYNEQFF
TRBV14,CASNQPTGGDINEQFF
TRBV18,CASSPAPNTEAFF
TRBV10-2,CASSGYGGNEAFF
TRBV7-2,CASSHGGYSGANVLTF
TRBV3-1/TRBV3-2,CASSQPLKGEQYF
TRBV28,CASSWTDRDDQPQHF
TRBV28,CASSLRQALSYEQYF
TRBV28,CASSLWRTGENTEAFF
TRBV7-8,CASSKGTSGLSYNEQFF
TRBV5-4,CASSLRGRSLNTEAFF
TRBV19,CASTLRPPGLAGSHTGELFF
TRBV15,CATSSDRDRGDEQYF
TRBV11-3,CASSFRTSSARNTGELFF
TRBV3-1/TRBV3-2,CASSQDRPGTDTQYF
TRBV19,CASRSDANTGELFF
TRBV6-5,CASSIVGSTNEKLFF
TRBV13,CASSFGGTGEQYF
TRBV6-6,CASSLQDLYEQYF
TRBV5-8,CASSLLPLVNQPQHF
TRBV7-6,CASSLRTSGSLQSSADTQYF
TRBV5-1,CASSLALQSRETQYF
TRBV3-1/TRBV3-2,CASSQGSGSPNEQFF
TRBV10-3,CAISEPRTTEQFF
TRBV12-3/TRBV12-4,CASILTDTQYF
TRBV7-2,CASSLVGQGGRDEQFF
TRBV5-1,CASSLVVGRDSSPLHF
TRBV5-4,CASSLAGTDTQYF
TRBV28,CASSLEAGVGADTQYF
TRBV29-1,CSVRSLNTEAFF
TRBV5-4,CASSNGQYNEQFF
TRBV28,CASSLFMLNTEAFF
TRBV5-1,CASSLWGALAFF
TRBV11-2,CASSLAGRVASSYNEQFF
TRBV28,CASSPPSRDEQFF
TRBV7-9,CASSLKQGGTEAFF